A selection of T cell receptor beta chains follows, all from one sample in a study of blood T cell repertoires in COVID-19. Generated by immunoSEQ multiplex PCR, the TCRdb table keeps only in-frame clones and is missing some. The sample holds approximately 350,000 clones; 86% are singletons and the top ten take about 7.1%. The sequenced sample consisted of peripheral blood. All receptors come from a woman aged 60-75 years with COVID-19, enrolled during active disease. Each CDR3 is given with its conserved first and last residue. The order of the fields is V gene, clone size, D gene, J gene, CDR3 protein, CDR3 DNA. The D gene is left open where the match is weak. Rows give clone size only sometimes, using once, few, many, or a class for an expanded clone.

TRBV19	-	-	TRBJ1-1	CASSIVRDSEAFF	TGTGCCAGTAGTATAGTCCGAGACAGTGAAGCTTTCTTT
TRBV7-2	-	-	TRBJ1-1	CASSRQGPGTEAFF	TGTGCCAGCAGCCGGCAGGGGCCGGGGACTGAAGCTTTCTTT
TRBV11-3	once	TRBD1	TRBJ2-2	CASSSQGVAGELFF	TGTGCCAGCAGCTCCCAGGGGGTAGCCGGGGAGCTGTTTTTT
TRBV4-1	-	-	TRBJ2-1	CASSQGASSYNEQFF	TGCGCCAGCAGCCAAGGTGCTAGCTCCTACAATGAGCAGTTCTTC
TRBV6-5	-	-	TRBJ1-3	CATSGRVKGNTIYF	TGTGCCACTTCGGGCAGGGTCAAAGGAAACACCATATATTTT
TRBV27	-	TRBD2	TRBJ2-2	CASSTTGGGELFF	TGTGCCAGCAGTACGACGGGGGGCGGGGAGCTGTTTTTT
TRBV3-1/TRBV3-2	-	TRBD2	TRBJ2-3	CASSQDRTSGGSNTQYF	TGTGCCAGCAGCCAGGACCGGACTAGCGGGGGGTCTAATACGCAGTATTTT
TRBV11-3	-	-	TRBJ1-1	CASSLIGRNTEAFF	TGTGCCAGCAGCTTAATTGGCAGGAACACTGAAGCTTTCTTT
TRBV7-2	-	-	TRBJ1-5	CASSLELEAGQPQHF	TGTGCCAGCAGCTTAGAATTGGAGGCCGGTCAGCCCCAGCATTTT
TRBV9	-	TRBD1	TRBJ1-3	CASSSPDRAGNTIYF	TGTGCCAGCAGCTCCCCGGACAGGGCTGGAAACACCATATATTTT
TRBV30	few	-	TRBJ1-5	CAWTERGTQPQHF	TGTGCCTGGACTGAAAGGGGTACTCAGCCCCAGCATTTT
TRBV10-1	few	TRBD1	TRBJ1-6	CASREMDRSSYNSPLHF	TGCGCCAGCAGGGAAATGGACAGGAGCTCCTATAATTCACCCCTCCACTTT
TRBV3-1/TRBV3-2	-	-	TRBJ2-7	CASSPLGSYHEQYF	TGTGCCAGCAGCCCACTAGGCTCCTACCACGAGCAGTACTTC
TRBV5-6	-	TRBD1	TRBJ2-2	CASSHPGTATNTGELFF	TGTGCCAGCAGCCACCCCGGGACAGCTACGAACACCGGGGAGCTGTTTTTT
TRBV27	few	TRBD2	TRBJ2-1	CASVWARLAVDNEQFF	TGTGCCAGCGTATGGGCGCGGCTAGCGGTTGACAATGAGCAGTTCTTC
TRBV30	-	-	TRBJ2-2	CAHSGNTGELFF	TGTGCCCACAGTGGAAACACCGGGGAGCTGTTTTTT
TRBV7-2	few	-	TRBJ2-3	CASSSTPYTQGTQYF	TGTGCCAGCAGCTCGACACCTTACACACAGGGTACGCAGTATTTT
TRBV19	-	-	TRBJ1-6	CASTFSYNSPLHF	TGTGCCAGTACATTCTCCTATAATTCACCCCTCCACTTT
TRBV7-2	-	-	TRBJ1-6	CASSLRAGAGSPLHF	TGTGCCAGCAGCTTAAGGGCGGGGGCCGGGTCACCCCTCCACTTT
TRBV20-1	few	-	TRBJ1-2	CSAPNYGYTF	TGCAGTGCTCCAAACTATGGCTACACCTTC
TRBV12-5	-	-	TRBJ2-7	CASGFGGSSYEQYF	TGTGCTAGTGGTTTCGGGGGTAGCTCCTACGAGCAGTACTTC
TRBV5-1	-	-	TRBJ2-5	CASSLGAGPQETQYF	TGCGCCAGCAGCTTGGGTGCGGGGCCCCAAGAGACCCAGTACTTC
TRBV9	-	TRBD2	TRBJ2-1	CASSSPGAGDGEQFF	TGTGCCAGCAGCTCTCCTGGGGCGGGGGACGGGGAGCAGTTCTTC
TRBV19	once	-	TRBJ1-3	CASNSLLPYF	TGTGCCAGTAACAGCCTCCTACCGTATTTT
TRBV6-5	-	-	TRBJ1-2	CASSKGGGRNYGYTF	TGTGCCAGCAGTAAGGGGGGGGGCCGGAACTATGGCTACACCTTC
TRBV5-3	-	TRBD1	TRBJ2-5	CARSWGQHQETQYF	TGTGCCAGAAGCTGGGGACAGCACCAAGAGACCCAGTACTTC
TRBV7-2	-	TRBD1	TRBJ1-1	CASSLGRGQGGRTEAFF	TGTGCCAGCAGCTTAGGTAGGGGACAGGGAGGACGCACTGAAGCTTTCTTT
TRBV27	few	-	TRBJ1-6	CASSPSRKAFYNSPLHF	TGTGCCAGCAGTCCCAGCAGGAAAGCCTTCTATAATTCACCCCTCCACTTT
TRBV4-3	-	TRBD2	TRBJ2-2	CASSPGGPTGELFF	TGCGCCAGCAGCCCGGGGGGGCCCACCGGGGAGCTGTTTTTT
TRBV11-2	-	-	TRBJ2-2	CASSSYYTGELFF	TGTGCCAGCAGCTCGTATTACACCGGGGAGCTGTTTTTT
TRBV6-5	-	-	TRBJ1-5	CAGGGEVGRPQHF	TGTGCTGGCGGGGGCGAAGTGGGTCGGCCCCAGCATTTT
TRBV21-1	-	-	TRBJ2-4	CASSKSGAKNIQYF	TGTGCCAGCAGCAAATCGGGGGCCAAAAACATTCAGTACTTC